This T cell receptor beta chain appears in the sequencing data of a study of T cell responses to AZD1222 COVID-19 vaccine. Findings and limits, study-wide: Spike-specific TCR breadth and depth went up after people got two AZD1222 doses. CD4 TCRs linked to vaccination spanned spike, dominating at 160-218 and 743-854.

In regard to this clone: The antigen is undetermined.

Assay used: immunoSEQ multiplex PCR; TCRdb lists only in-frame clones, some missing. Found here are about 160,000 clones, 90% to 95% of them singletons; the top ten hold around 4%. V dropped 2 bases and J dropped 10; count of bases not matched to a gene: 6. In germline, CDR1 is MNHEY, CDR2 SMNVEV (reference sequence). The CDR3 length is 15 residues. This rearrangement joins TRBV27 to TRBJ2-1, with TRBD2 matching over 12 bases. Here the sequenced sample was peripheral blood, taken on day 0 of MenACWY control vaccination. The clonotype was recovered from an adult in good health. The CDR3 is CASSLPGLAGLEQFF. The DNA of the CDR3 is TGTGCCAGCAGTTTACCCGGACTAGCGGGATTGGAGCAGTTCTTC.